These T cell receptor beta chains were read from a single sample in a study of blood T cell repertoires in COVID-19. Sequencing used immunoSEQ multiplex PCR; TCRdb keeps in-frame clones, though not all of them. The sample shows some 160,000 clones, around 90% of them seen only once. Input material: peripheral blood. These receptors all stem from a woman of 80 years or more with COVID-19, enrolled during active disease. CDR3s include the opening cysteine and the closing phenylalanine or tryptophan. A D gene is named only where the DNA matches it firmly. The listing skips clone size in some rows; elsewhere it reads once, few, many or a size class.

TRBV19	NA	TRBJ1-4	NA	CASIPPGTIFGNEKLFF	TGTGCCAGTATCCCCCCCGGGACAATCTTCGGTAATGAAAAACTGTTTTTT
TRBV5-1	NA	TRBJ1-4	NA	CASSLLGGDEKLFF	TGCGCCAGCAGCTTGCTCGGGGGGGATGAAAAACTGTTTTTT
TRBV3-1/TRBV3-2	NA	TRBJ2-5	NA	CASSQGQGRRETQYF	TGTGCCAGCAGCCAAGGCCAGGGAAGGAGAGAGACCCAGTACTTC
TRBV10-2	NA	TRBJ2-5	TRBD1	CASSRPDRVEETQYF	TGCGCCAGCAGCCGACCCGACAGGGTAGAAGAGACCCAGTACTTC
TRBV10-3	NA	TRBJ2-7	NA	CAISRTLGVDEQYF	TGTGCCATCAGCAGAACACTGGGCGTCGACGAGCAGTACTTC
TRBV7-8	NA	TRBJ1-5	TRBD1	CASSETGAVWQPQHF	TGTGCCAGCAGCGAAACAGGGGCCGTTTGGCAGCCCCAGCATTTT
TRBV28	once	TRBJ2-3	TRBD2	CASNLAGVGDTQYF	TGTGCCAGCAACCTAGCGGGAGTTGGGGATACGCAGTATTTT
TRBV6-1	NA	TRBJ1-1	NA	CASSESGVTEAFF	TGTGCCAGCAGTGAAAGCGGGGTTACTGAAGCTTTCTTT
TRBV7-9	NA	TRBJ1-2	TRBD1	CASSSALGQGSYTF	TGTGCCAGCAGCTCGGCTTTGGGACAGGGTAGCTACACCTTC
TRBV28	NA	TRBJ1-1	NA	CASSGTLNEAFF	TGTGCCAGCAGCGGGACATTAAATGAAGCTTTCTTT
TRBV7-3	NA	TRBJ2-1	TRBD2	CASSLGLAGNNEQFF	TGTGCCAGCAGCCTTGGACTAGCGGGAAACAATGAGCAGTTCTTC
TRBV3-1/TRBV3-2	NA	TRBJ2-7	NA	CASSQVSYEQYF	TGTGCCAGCAGCCAAGTATCCTACGAGCAGTACTTC
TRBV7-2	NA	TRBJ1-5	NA	CASSSQGFNQPQHF	TGTGCCAGCAGCTCACAGGGTTTCAATCAGCCCCAGCATTTT
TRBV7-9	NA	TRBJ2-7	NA	CASTPGRFYEQYF	TGTGCCAGCACTCCGGGTAGATTCTACGAGCAGTACTTC
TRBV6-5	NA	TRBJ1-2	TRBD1	CASSYFNRGQGDGYTF	TGTGCCAGCAGTTACTTTAACAGGGGGCAAGGCGATGGCTACACCTTC
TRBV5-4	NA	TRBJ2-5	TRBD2	CASSSTGGPDLETQYF	TGTGCCAGCAGCTCAACGGGAGGGCCTGATCTAGAGACCCAGTACTTC
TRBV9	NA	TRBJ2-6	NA	CASSVERVGLGANVLTF	TGTGCCAGCAGCGTAGAGAGGGTAGGTCTAGGGGCCAACGTCCTGACTTTC
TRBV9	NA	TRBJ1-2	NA	CASSEIVPDYGYTF	TGTGCCAGCAGCGAGATCGTACCGGACTATGGCTACACCTTC
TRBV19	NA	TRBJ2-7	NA	CASSIGRGSYEQYF	TGTGCCAGTAGTATTGGGCGGGGCTCCTACGAGCAGTACTTC
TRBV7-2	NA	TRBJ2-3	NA	CASSPGGLTDTQYF	TGTGCCAGCAGCCCCGGAGGCCTCACAGATACGCAGTATTTT
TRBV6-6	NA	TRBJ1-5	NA	CASSYEGGSNQPQHF	TGTGCCAGCAGTTATGAGGGTGGTAGCAATCAGCCCCAGCATTTT
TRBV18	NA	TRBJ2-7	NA	CASSPLPSSYEQYF	TGTGCCAGCTCACCACTACCGAGCTCCTACGAGCAGTACTTC
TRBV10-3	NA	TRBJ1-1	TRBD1	CAISESGQMNTEAFF	TGTGCCATCAGTGAGTCGGGACAGATGAACACTGAAGCTTTCTTT
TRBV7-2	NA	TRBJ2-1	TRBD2	CASSLEGTSGRNEQFF	TGTGCCAGCAGCTTAGAGGGGACTAGCGGGAGGAATGAGCAGTTCTTC
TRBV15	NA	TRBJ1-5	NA	CATSRDRSRVGNQPQHF	TGTGCCACCAGCAGAGATCGAAGCAGGGTAGGGAATCAGCCCCAGCATTTT
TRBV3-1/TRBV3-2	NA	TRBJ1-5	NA	CASSLSRGGQPQHF	TGTGCCAGCAGCCTCAGCAGGGGTGGTCAGCCCCAGCATTTT
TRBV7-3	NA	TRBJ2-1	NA	CASSLGDSPYNEQFF	TGTGCCAGCAGCTTGGGGGACTCGCCCTACAATGAGCAGTTCTTC
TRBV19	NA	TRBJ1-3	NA	CASRRQNSGNTIYF	TGTGCCAGTAGGAGACAGAACTCTGGAAACACCATATATTTT
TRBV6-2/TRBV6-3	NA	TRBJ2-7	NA	CASSYSLSATTYEQYF	TGTGCCAGCAGTTACTCGCTCAGTGCCACTACCTACGAGCAGTACTTC
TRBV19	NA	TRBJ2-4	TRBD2	CASSIPLAGGSGKNIQYF	TGTGCCAGTAGTATCCCCTTAGCGGGAGGGAGTGGCAAAAACATTCAGTACTTC
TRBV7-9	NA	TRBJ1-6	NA	CASSTSGGSYNSPLHF	TGTGCCAGCAGCACCTCGGGGGGCTCCTATAATTCACCCCTCCACTTT
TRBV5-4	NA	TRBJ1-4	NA	CASSSDSYEKLFF	TGTGCCAGCAGCTCGGACAGTTATGAAAAACTGTTTTTT
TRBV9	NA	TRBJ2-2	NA	CASVNRNTGELFF	TGTGCCAGCGTAAACAGAAACACCGGGGAGCTGTTTTTT
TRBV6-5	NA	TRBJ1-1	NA	CASSQWDLNTEAFF	TGTGCCAGCAGTCAGTGGGACTTGAACACTGAAGCTTTCTTT
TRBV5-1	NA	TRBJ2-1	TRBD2	CASSFRSGGPNEQFF	TGCGCCAGCAGCTTTCGATCGGGAGGGCCCAATGAGCAGTTCTTC
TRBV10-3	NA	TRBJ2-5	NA	CATQTGSVTGTQYF	TGTGCCACTCAAACCGGGTCTGTGACGGGGACCCAGTACTTC